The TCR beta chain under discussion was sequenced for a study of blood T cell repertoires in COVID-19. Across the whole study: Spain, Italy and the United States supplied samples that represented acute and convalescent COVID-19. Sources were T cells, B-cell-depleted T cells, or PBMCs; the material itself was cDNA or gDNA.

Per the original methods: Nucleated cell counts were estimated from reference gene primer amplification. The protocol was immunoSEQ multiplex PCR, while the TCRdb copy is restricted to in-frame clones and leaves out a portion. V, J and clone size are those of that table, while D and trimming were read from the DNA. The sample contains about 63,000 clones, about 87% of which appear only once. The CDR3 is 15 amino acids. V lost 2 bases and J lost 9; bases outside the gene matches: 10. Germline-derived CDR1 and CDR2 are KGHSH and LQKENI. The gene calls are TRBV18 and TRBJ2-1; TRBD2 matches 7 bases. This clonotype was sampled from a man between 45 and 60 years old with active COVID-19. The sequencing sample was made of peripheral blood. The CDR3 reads CASSPGTGGLGEQFF. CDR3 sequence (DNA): TGTGCCAGCTCACCAGGGACGGGAGGTCTGGGTGAGCAGTTCTTC.